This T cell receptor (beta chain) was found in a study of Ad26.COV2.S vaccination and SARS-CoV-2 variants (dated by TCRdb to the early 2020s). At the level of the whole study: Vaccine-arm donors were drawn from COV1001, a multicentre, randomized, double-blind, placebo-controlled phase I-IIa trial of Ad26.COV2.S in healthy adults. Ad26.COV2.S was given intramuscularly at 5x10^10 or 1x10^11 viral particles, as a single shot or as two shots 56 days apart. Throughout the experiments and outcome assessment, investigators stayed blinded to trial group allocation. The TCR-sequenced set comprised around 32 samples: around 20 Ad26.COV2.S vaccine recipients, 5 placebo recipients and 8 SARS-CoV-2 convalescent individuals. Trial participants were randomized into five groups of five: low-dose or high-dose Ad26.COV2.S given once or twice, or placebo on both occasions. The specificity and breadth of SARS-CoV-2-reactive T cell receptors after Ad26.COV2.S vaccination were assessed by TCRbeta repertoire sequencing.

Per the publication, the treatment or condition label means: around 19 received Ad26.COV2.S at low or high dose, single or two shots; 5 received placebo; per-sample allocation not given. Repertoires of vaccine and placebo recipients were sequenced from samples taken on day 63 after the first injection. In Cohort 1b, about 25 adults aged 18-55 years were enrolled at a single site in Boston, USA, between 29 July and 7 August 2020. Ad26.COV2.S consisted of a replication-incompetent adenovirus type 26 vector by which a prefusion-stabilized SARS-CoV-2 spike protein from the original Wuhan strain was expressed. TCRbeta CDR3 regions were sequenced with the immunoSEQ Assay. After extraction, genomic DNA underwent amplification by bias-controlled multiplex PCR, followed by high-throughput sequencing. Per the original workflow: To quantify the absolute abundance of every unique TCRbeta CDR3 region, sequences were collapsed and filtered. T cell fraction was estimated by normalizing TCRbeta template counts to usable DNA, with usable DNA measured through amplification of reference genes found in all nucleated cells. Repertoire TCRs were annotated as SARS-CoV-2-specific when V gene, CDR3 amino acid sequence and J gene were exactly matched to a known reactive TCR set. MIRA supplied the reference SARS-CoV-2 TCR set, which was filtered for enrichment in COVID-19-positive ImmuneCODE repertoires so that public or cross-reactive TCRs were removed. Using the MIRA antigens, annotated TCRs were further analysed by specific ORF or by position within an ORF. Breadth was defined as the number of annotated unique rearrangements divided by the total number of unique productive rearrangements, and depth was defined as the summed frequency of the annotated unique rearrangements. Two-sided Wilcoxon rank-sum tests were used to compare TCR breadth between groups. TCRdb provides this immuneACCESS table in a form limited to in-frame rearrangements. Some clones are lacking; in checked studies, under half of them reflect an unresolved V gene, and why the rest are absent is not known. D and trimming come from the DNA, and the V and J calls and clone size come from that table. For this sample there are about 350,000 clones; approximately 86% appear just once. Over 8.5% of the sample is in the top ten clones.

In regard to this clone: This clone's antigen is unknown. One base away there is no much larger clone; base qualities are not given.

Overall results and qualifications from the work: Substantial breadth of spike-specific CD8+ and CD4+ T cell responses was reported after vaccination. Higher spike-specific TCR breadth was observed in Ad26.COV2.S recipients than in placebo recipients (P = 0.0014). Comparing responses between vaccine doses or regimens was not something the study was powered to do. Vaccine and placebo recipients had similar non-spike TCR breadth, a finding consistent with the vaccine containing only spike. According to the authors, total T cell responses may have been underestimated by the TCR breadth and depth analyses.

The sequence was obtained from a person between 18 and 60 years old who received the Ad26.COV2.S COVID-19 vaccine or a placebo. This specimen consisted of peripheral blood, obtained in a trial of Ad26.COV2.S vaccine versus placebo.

The CDR3 in this case is CASSQDRGGGSYNEQFF. The DNA sequence is as follows: TGTGCCAGCAGCCAAGATCGAGGAGGAGGCTCCTACAATGAGCAGTTCTTC. The chain is encoded by TRBV4-2 joined to TRBJ2-1, with TRBD2 tentatively as D gene (5 bases match). The CDR3 holds 17 amino acids from the cysteine to the phenylalanine. Only the CDR3 portion is preserved as DNA: 51 bases, with reading frame beginning at the first base. Taken from the germline V gene, the CDR1 and CDR2 loops are LGHNA and YNFKEQ. V drops 0 bases and J drops 0 bases, leaving 12 bases in between.